This is a list of T cell receptor beta chains from one sample in a study of CD8 T cells in ankylosing spondylitis. TCRdb redid the calling of the 5' RACE reads with MiXCR, one entry per CDR3 protein. Of 210,000 or so distinct CDR3 sequences listed, 7.5% to 9.5% were seen once; the top ten hold 4% to 5%. Material: blood, either unsorted or a sorted T cell fraction (not recorded which). The receptors derive from a female donor with ankylosing spondylitis or in good health (not recorded which). The CDR3 runs from the conserved cysteine through the conserved F or W. The D gene is left open where the match is weak. Sizes are listed as once, few, many or a size class.

few	TRBD1	TRBV12-3/TRBV12-4	TRBJ2-7	TGTGCCAGCAGTTTATGGGACAGCGCAGAGCAGTACTTC	CASSLWDSAEQYF
many	-	TRBV2	TRBJ2-7	TGTGCCAGCAGAAAGGACAGTAATAACGAGCAGTACTTC	CASRKDSNNEQYF
few	TRBD2	TRBV19	TRBJ2-1	TGTGCCAGTAGTACTACTAGCGGGAGTATTGAGCAGTTCTTC	CASSTTSGSIEQFF
many	-	TRBV5-1	TRBJ2-5	TGCGCCAGCAGCTTGGGAATAACAGTACAAGAGACCCAGTACTTC	CASSLGITVQETQYF
many	-	TRBV10-3	TRBJ2-1	TGTGCCATCAGTGAGGTCCCTAGCGACGATGAGCAGTTCTTC	CAISEVPSDDEQFF
many	-	TRBV5-1	TRBJ2-1	TGCGCCAGCAGCTTGGCCGAAGTTGAGCAGTTCTTC	CASSLAEVEQFF
many	-	TRBV20-1	TRBJ2-7	TGCAGTGCTAGAGAGGGCCCAGGGTTGGAGTACGAGCAGTACTTC	CSAREGPGLEYEQYF
many	TRBD1	TRBV7-2	TRBJ2-1	TGTGCCAGCAGCTCAACCGGGACAGGGGGACCCAATGAGCAGTTCTTC	CASSSTGTGGPNEQFF
many	TRBD1	TRBV5-1	TRBJ2-5	TGCGCCAGCAGCACTCGGACAGGGGGAGAGACCCAGTACTTC	CASSTRTGGETQYF
many	TRBD2	TRBV20-1	TRBJ2-1	TGCAGTGCTCTCCCGCGACTAGCGGGCTCCTACAATGAGCAGTTCTTC	CSALPRLAGSYNEQFF